Listed below are T cell receptor beta chains from one sample, sequenced in a study of Ad26.COV2.S vaccination and SARS-CoV-2 variants. The protocol was immunoSEQ multiplex PCR, while the TCRdb copy is restricted to in-frame clones and leaves out a portion. Of about 180,000 clones listed, around nine tenths are singletons. The specimen comprised peripheral blood, sampled after recovery from COVID-19. The receptors were gathered from a human donor who had recovered from COVID-19. Both conserved end residues are trimmed from each CDR3. Each record gives: V gene, J gene, CDR3 protein.

>TRBV1|TRBJ2-2
TSKGLAGVETGELF
>TRBV18|TRBJ1-1
ASSPAGGLTEAF
>TRBV3-1/TRBV3-2|TRBJ1-1
ASSQALWTGGNTEAF
>TRBV18|TRBJ2-7
ASSPQGTYEQY
>TRBV6-7|TRBJ2-3
ASSYPRTSGGADTQY
>TRBV25-1|TRBJ2-1
ASSESGAGGVNEQF
>TRBV5-4|TRBJ2-7
ASSTGLTYEQY
>TRBV7-2|TRBJ1-1
ASEAGITEAF
>TRBV19|TRBJ2-2
ASRDRPNTGELF
>TRBV6-5|TRBJ1-4
ASSPGQGAGEKLF
>TRBV3-1/TRBV3-2|TRBJ2-7
ASSQASGSTDEQY
>TRBV2|TRBJ1-1
ASSARDLNTEAF
>TRBV7-2|TRBJ2-7
ASSLAGGQPYEQY
>TRBV3-1/TRBV3-2|TRBJ2-2
ASSQERLPNTGELF
>TRBV9|TRBJ1-1
ASSVGTVMNTEAF
>TRBV2|TRBJ2-5
ASTLEVETQY
>TRBV5-6|TRBJ2-3
ASSPGPDTQY
>TRBV7-2|TRBJ2-1
ASSLHGGAGEQF
>TRBV30|TRBJ1-2
AFGTGAYGYT
>TRBV28|TRBJ2-2
ASRRTNTGELF
>TRBV6-1|TRBJ2-1
ASSEYFLASGRAEQF
>TRBV9|TRBJ1-2
ASSGQGVNYGYT
>TRBV7-9|TRBJ2-1
ASSLGGRGRNEQF
>TRBV30|TRBJ2-3
AWGPEDTQY
>TRBV25-1|TRBJ1-3
ASSTRGFSGNTIY
>TRBV7-2|TRBJ1-1
ASSSSRIEAF
>TRBV11-3|TRBJ2-1
ASSLDRGNEQF
>TRBV10-1|TRBJ1-2
ASPGLGNYGYT
>TRBV2|TRBJ2-1
ASKDASSYNEQF
>TRBV29-1|TRBJ2-7
SVRLAETYEQY
>TRBV7-2|TRBJ2-2
ASSAGLAITGELF
>TRBV27|TRBJ2-4
ASGFLDDLAKNIQY
>TRBV2|TRBJ2-7
ASERGEGNEQY
>TRBV5-6|TRBJ2-1
ASSWGWLGGNLNEQF
>TRBV7-6|TRBJ1-4
ASSIEGALGLGTNEKLF
>TRBV19|TRBJ1-2
ASSTRTEVNYGYT
>TRBV19|TRBJ1-1
ASSISEMNTEAF
>TRBV13|TRBJ2-1
ASSFRVGNEQF
>TRBV7-9|TRBJ1-1
ASSFVGGGDTEAF
>TRBV6-1|TRBJ1-1
ASSESTGRGEAF
>TRBV3-1/TRBV3-2|TRBJ2-3
ASTQGGGTDTQY
>TRBV11-1|TRBJ2-7
ASSLDRRGTTYEQY
>TRBV6-5|TRBJ2-3
ATQDRGTDTQY
>TRBV7-2|TRBJ1-4
ASSLGGALRGKLF
>TRBV19|TRBJ1-4
ASSAGEWTNEKLF
>TRBV3-1/TRBV3-2|TRBJ2-3
ASSPLAGGLSTDTQY
>TRBV6-6|TRBJ1-1
ASSYGGTDKYTEAF
>TRBV7-9|TRBJ2-1
ASGSPLANSYNEQF
>TRBV9|TRBJ2-7
ASSGDSYEQY
>TRBV5-6|TRBJ2-5
ASSLGKETQY
>TRBV7-2|TRBJ1-5
ASSLVSLNNQPQH
>TRBV7-6|TRBJ1-2
ASSLAPSGGGSDYGYT
>TRBV28|TRBJ1-6
ASSLVAWRSNSPLH
>TRBV11-2|TRBJ2-3
ASRTRGGASTDTQY